Presented here are 27 T cell receptor beta chains from one specimen sequenced in a study of control samples from healthy donors and cancer patients. Data came from immunoSEQ multiplex PCR; TCRdb stores just in-frame clones and leaves some out. The profile shows about 20,000 clones, approximately 80% of them singletons. Material: PBMCs. The source of these receptors is a woman in her 70s with lung cancer.

The V and J genes are TRBV5-1 and TRBJ1-2; 8 nucleotides agree with TRBD1. Germline loops: CDR1 SGHRS, CDR2 YFSETQ. This CDR3 is 15 amino acids long. V lost 3 bases to trimming and J lost 4 bases; unmatched junction nucleotides: 8. The CDR3 protein is CASSSTGQGPYGYTF. DNA for the CDR3: TGCGCCAGCAGCTCTACCGGACAGGGACCCTATGGCTACACCTTC. Based on the CDR3 plus reference TRBV5-1 and TRBJ1-2, the full variable domain is KAGVTQTPRYLIKTRGQQVTLSCSPISGHRSVSWYQQTPGQGLQFLFEYFSETQRNKGNFPGRFSGRQFSNSRSEMNVSTLELGDSALYLCASSSTGQGPYGYTFGSGTRLTVV.

The chain couples TRBV5-6 to TRBJ2-1; 9 nucleotides line up with TRBD2. Germline lookup yields CDR1 SGHDT and CDR2 YYEEEE. This CDR3 region has 17 residues. V shed 0 bases, J shed 0 bases, and the junction held 4 bases outside the gene matches. The CDR3 sequence: CASSLAGLASSYNEQFF. The DNA for the CDR3 is TGTGCCAGCAGCTTGGCCGGACTAGCGAGCTCCTACAATGAGCAGTTCTTC.

V usage is TRBV7-7 and J usage is TRBJ2-5; no clear D. Germline V gene data show CDR1 as SSHAT and CDR2 as FNYEAQ (reference sequence). Trimming removed 0 bases from V and 6 bases from J, with 8 bases in between. The CDR3 contains 13 residues. This chain's CDR3 is CASSLADSKTQYF. The CDR3 region has the DNA TGTGCCAGCAGCTTAGCCGACTCAAAGACCCAGTACTTC.

The chain carries TRBV7-9 and TRBJ1-3; D gene ambiguous. The CDR3 is made up of 12 amino acids. With 5 bases removed from V and 8 bases from J, the gap between germline ends came to 10 bases. CDR1 SEHNR and CDR2 FQNEAQ come from the germline V gene (reference sequence). The CDR3 DNA sequence: TGTGCCAGCAGCCTTAGCGGAGACACCATATATTTT. This codes for CASSLSGDTIYF.

This chain links TRBV6-6 with TRBJ2-3; TRBD1 aligns across 8 bases. Germline assignment: CDR1 MNHNY and CDR2 SVGAGI (reference sequence). The trim removed 4 bases at V and 1 base at J, leaving 7 bases unmatched. The CDR3 is 16 residues long. The CDR3 region is CASSFRTGKGTDTQYF. CDR3 nucleotide sequence: TGTGCCAGCAGTTTTCGGACAGGGAAAGGCACAGATACGCAGTATTTT.

The chain couples TRBV5-8 to TRBJ2-6; D is unresolved. Deletions cut 7 bases from V and 0 bases from J, with 8 bases between. Germline lookup yields CDR1 SGHTS and CDR2 YDEGEE. The CDR3 contains 14 residues. In nucleotides, the CDR3 is TGTGCCAGCCGTCTTAGCTCTGGGGCCAACGTCCTGACTTTC. Its protein product is CASRLSSGANVLTF.

V and J are TRBV10-3 and TRBJ1-3; D gene ambiguous. Per germline, CDR1 ENHRY and CDR2 SYGVKD. The CDR3 has 13 residues. V was cut by 6 bases and J by 3 bases, with 9 bases left in between. The CDR3 protein is CAISRTDGNTIYF. In DNA, the CDR3 is TGTGCCATCAGCCGGACGGATGGAAACACCATATATTTT.

The chain links TRBV28 to TRBJ2-7, with 7 bases aligning to TRBD1. CDR3 length: 14 amino acids. V was pared by 5 bases and J by 1 base, with 5 bases of the junction left unmatched. From germline, CDR1 is MDHEN and CDR2 SYDVKM. CDR3 residues: CASSLGDRSYEQYF. As DNA, the CDR3 is TGTGCCAGCAGTCTGGGGGACAGATCCTACGAGCAGTACTTC.

The chain joins TRBV30 to TRBJ1-3, with D tentatively TRBD1 (5 bases). In germline, CDR1 is GTSNPN, CDR2 SVGIG (reference sequence). With 1 base removed from V and 0 bases from J, the gap between germline ends came to 16 bases. The CDR3 sequence is 17 residues long. The CDR3 sequence: CAWSGTLRLTSGNTIYF. For the CDR3, the DNA is TGTGCCTGGAGTGGGACACTCAGGCTAACCTCTGGAAACACCATATATTTT.

This chain connects TRBV27 to TRBJ2-7; the match to TRBD2 covers 7 bases. Unmatched junction bases numbered 9, after V lost 3 bases and J lost 4 bases. The CDR3 has 15 residues. Per germline, CDR1 MNHEY and CDR2 SMNVEV (reference sequence). CDR3 DNA sequence: TGTGCCAGCAGTTTCCTCCTAGCGGAACCATACGAGCAGTACTTC. This codes for CASSFLLAEPYEQYF.

This clone was seen only once. The CDR3: CASRLGTEAFF. The CDR3 bases are TGCGCCAGCAGACTAGGAACTGAAGCTTTCTTT. The V call is TRBV5-1, the J call TRBJ1-1; D gene uncertain. CDR1 SGHRS and CDR2 YFSETQ come from the germline V gene. V lost 5 bases and J 5 bases, leaving 7 bases between the germline ends. This CDR3 is 11 amino acids long.

The V call is TRBV27, the J call TRBJ2-7, with TRBD1 matching over 10 bases. V shed 2 bases and J 6 bases; nucleotides not matched to a gene: 4. The CDR3 totals 14 residues. The V gene's germline CDR1 is MNHEY and CDR2 SMNVEV (reference sequence). Here the CDR3 reads CASSLSGDRGEQYF. The CDR3 DNA follows: TGTGCCAGCAGTTTAAGTGGGGACAGGGGCGAGCAGTACTTC.

There are a few counts of this clone. Other DNA sequences within the sample encode an identical CDR3. V usage is TRBV9 and J usage is TRBJ1-2; D remains unclear. The V and J ends lost 3 bases and 4 bases respectively, with 4 bases between them. Germline V CDR1 and CDR2: SGDLS, YYNGEE. The CDR3 spans 11 residues. CDR3 bases: TGTGCCAGCAGCGCAAGCTATGGCTACACCTTC. This codes for CASSASYGYTF.

This chain uses TRBV10-2 with TRBJ1-2; D gene unclear. Trimming shortened V by 3 bases and J by 0 bases, and 5 bases separated the two germline ends. Germline CDR1 reads WSHSY; CDR2 reads SAAADI. This CDR3 is 13 amino acids long. CDR3 in amino acids: CASSEYPNYGYTF. CDR3 sequence (DNA): TGCGCCAGCAGTGAATACCCTAACTATGGCTACACCTTC.

This rearrangement joins TRBV10-3 to TRBJ1-1; D is possibly TRBD1 (5 bases). Germline-derived CDR1 and CDR2 are ENHRY and SYGVKD. Deletions cut 6 bases from V and 7 bases from J, with 15 bases between. The CDR3 totals 13 residues. CDR3 region: CAIRPQGTDEAFF. The CDR3 nucleotides are TGTGCCATCAGGCCCCAAGGGACGGATGAAGCTTTCTTT.

A single count supports this clone. The rearrangement uses TRBV11-3 and TRBJ2-5; D not resolved. Between the trimmed V and J ends, which lost 2 bases and 3 bases, there was a span of 7 bases. Per the germline V gene, CDR1 is SGHNT and CDR2 is YENEEA. This CDR3 region has 13 residues. The CDR3 bases are TGTGCCAGCAGCTTAACACAGAAAGAGACCCAGTACTTC. Translation: CASSLTQKETQYF. The complete variable domain, with remaining parts taken from reference TRBV11-3 and TRBJ2-5, reads EAGVVQSPRYKIIEKKQPVAFWCNPISGHNTLYWYLQNLGQGPELLIRYENEEAVDDSQLPKDRFSAERLKGVDSTLKIQPAELGDSAVYLCASSLTQKETQYFGPGTRLLVL.

This clone was detected only a few times. The CDR3 DNA sequence: TGTGCCAGCAGCGGCCCGGCCAACCCCAATGAGCAGTTCTTC. Its translation is CASSGPANPNEQFF. This rearrangement joins TRBV9 to TRBJ2-1; D is unresolved. CDR1 and CDR2 from the germline V gene are SGDLS and YYNGEE. This CDR3 spans 14 amino acids. V was trimmed by 3 bases and J by 6 bases, leaving 13 bases between them.

DNA for the CDR3: TGTGCCAGCTCACCCCGGGGGGGCTCTGGGGCCAACGTCCTGACTTTC. Its translation is CASSPRGGSGANVLTF. The chain employs TRBV18 and TRBJ2-6; 8 bases are shared with TRBD2. Germline loops: CDR1 KGHSH, CDR2 LQKENI. The CDR3 consists of 16 residues. V shed 3 bases, J shed 0 bases, and the junction held 1 base outside the gene matches.

This sequence joins TRBV6-5 and TRBJ2-5; the D is unclear. Germline CDR1 reads MNHEY; CDR2 reads SVGAGI. CDR3 length: 12 amino acids. The V and J ends lost 6 bases and 1 base respectively, with 6 bases between them. CDR3 DNA: TGTGCCAGCAGCAACACCCAAGAGACCCAGTACTTC. Amino acids: CASSNTQETQYF.

The chain recombines TRBV3-1 (or the pseudogene TRBV3-2) with TRBJ1-2; TRBD1 matches at 7 bases. CDR3 length: 13 residues. J gave up 8 bases and V 4 bases, and 7 bases lay outside the gene matches. The V gene's germline CDR1 is LGHDT and CDR2 YNNKEL (reference sequence). For the CDR3, the DNA is TGTGCCAGCAGCCGTACAGGGGTGGGCGGCTACACCTTC. It is translated as CASSRTGVGGYTF.

The chain carries TRBV27 and TRBJ2-4; 14 bases are shared with TRBD2. The CDR3 sequence is 17 residues long. CDR1 and CDR2 from the germline V gene are MNHEY and SMNVEV (reference sequence). The ends lost 4 bases at V and 8 bases at J; junction bases unmatched: 10. This CDR3 is CASSSWGTSGRSDIQYF. The CDR3, as DNA: TGTGCCAGCAGTTCATGGGGGACTAGCGGGAGATCGGACATTCAGTACTTC.

V usage is TRBV5-5 and J usage is TRBJ1-1; TRBD1 matches 8 bases. Losses at the gene ends were 4 bases for V and 1 base for J; bases not matched to a gene: 12. There are 17 residues in the CDR3. Germline CDR1 and CDR2: SGHKS and YYEKEE (reference sequence). CDR3 residues: CASSPLNRGGRNTEAFF. The CDR3 DNA sequence: TGTGCCAGCAGCCCACTCAACAGGGGGGGCCGGAACACTGAAGCTTTCTTT.

The chain couples TRBV19 to TRBJ1-1, with no clear D. Trimming cost V 2 bases and J 6 bases, with 13 bases left between them. From germline, CDR1 is LNHDA and CDR2 SQIVND (reference sequence). This CDR3 is built from 14 residues. The CDR3 DNA follows: TGTGCCAGTAGTATATTCCGAGAAGAACCTGAAGCTTTCTTT. Encoded protein: CASSIFREEPEAFF.

The chain uses TRBV5-4 and TRBJ2-3, with D perhaps assigned TRBD1 or TRBD2 (5 bases each). There are 13 residues in the CDR3. Germline CDR1 reads SGHNT; CDR2 reads YYREEE (reference sequence). V was clipped by 0 bases and J by 4 bases, with 6 bases between them. The CDR3 DNA reads as TGTGCCAGCAGCTTGGGGGGGTCAGATACGCAGTATTTT. Translation: CASSLGGSDTQYF.

The J gene is TRBJ2-5, the V gene TRBV5-6, with 7 bases matching TRBD2. Germline CDR1 and CDR2: SGHDT and YYEEEE. Trimming removed 1 base from V and 4 bases from J; junction bases left unmatched: 7. CDR3 size: 15 residues. The CDR3 coding sequence is TGTGCCAGCAGCTTGATGACTAGCAAAGGAGAGACCCAGTACTTC. Its protein is CASSLMTSKGETQYF. The whole variable domain, remainder taken from reference TRBV5-6 and TRBJ2-5, is DAGVTQSPTHLIKTRGQQVTLRCSPKSGHDTVSWYQQALGQGPQFIFQYYEEEERQRGNFPDRFSGHQFPNYSSELNVNALLLGDSALYLCASSLMTSKGETQYFGPGTRLLVL.

This chain joins TRBV28 and TRBJ2-7; possibly TRBD2 for D (6 bases). Deletions cut 1 base from V and 7 bases from J, with 11 bases between. The CDR3 loop spans 13 amino acids. Germline V gene data show CDR1 as MDHEN and CDR2 as SYDVKM. CDR3 sequence reads: CASSLLTSQEQYF. The CDR3 DNA reads TGTGCCAGCAGTTTATTAACTAGCCAAGAGCAGTACTTC.

The rearrangement uses TRBV2 and TRBJ1-4, with 8 bases identical to TRBD1. The CDR3 length is 15 residues. Germline-derived CDR1 and CDR2 are SNHLY and FYNNEI. V trimming: 4 bases; J trimming: 8 bases; junction bases outside the gene matches: 9. The DNA for the CDR3 is TGTGCCAGCAGTGGGACAGGGACTAAGGGAGAAAAACTGTTTTTT. Encoded protein: CASSGTGTKGEKLFF. The full variable domain, rest sourced from reference TRBV2 and TRBJ1-4, is EPEVTQTPSHQVTQMGQEVILRCVPISNHLYFYWYRQILGQKVEFLVSFYNNEISEKSEIFDDQFSVERPDGSNFTLKIRSTKLEDSAMYFCASSGTGTKGEKLFFGSGTQLSVL.